These 23 T cell receptor beta chains share one sample of origin, sequenced in a study of long-term antiretroviral therapy in people with HIV. Samples were assayed with immunoSEQ v3.0 at survey level. TCRdb's table, derived via immunoSEQ multiplex PCR, lists solely in-frame clones and lacks some. The top ten hold around 3% of the sample, which has about 50,000 clones, 84% seen once. Here the sequenced sample was unsorted PBMCs, taken 0.8 years after starting antiretroviral therapy. These receptor sequences come from a woman aged 18-29 years with HIV.

V is TRBV10-3 and J is TRBJ2-5, with a weak D call TRBD2 (5 bases). The CDR3 consists of 13 residues. The germline V and J ends were trimmed by 6 bases and 4 bases, with 12 bases remaining between them. The germline V gene has CDR1 ENHRY and CDR2 SYGVKD. CDR3 in amino acids: CAISSGEGETQYF. Written as DNA, the CDR3 is TGTGCCATCAGCTCCGGGGAAGGAGAGACCCAGTACTTC.

The V gene is TRBV28, the J gene TRBJ2-5; maybe TRBD2 (5 bases). The DNA end favors TRBJ2-7, so the J call may be wrong. The CDR3 has 13 residues. CDR1 and CDR2 from the germline V gene are MDHEN and SYDVKM. CDR3 in amino acids: CASNIRGSYEQYF. As DNA, the CDR3 is TGTGCCAGCAACATACGGGGATCCTACGAGCAGTACTTC.

This clone was seen just once. One end of the junction fails to match germline, which may point to a read error. This rearrangement joins TRBV5-1 to TRBJ1-2; no clear D. CDR1 is SGHRS and CDR2 is YFSETQ in the germline V gene. This CDR3 is 12 amino acids long. DNA for the CDR3: TGCGCCAGCAGCCACACCCTGGGAGGCTGCACCTTC. Translation: CASSHTLGGCTF.

J is TRBJ1-1 and V is TRBV29-1, with a possible D match to TRBD1 (6 bases). Germline V lookup: CDR1 SQVTM, CDR2 ANQGSEA. Trimming took off 5 bases at V and 5 bases at J, with 9 bases between the two ends. This CDR3 spans 11 amino acids. In nucleotides, the CDR3 is TGCAGCGTTCAGGGGAGGACTGAAGCTTTCTTT. This gives the protein CSVQGRTEAFF.

This clone has a handful of counts. The chain recombines TRBV6-5 with TRBJ2-7; perhaps TRBD2 as D (5 bases). With 6 bases removed from V and 4 bases from J, the gap between germline ends came to 13 bases. Germline values: CDR1 MNHEY, CDR2 SVGAGI. This CDR3 spans 13 amino acids. CDR3 DNA: TGTGCCAGCAGCCAAGGTCGGGGTTACGAGCAGTACTTC. Its translation is CASSQGRGYEQYF.

The V and J genes are TRBV18 and TRBJ1-2; weak D call: TRBD1 (6 bases). CDR3 length equals 16 residues. CDR1 is KGHSH, CDR2 LQKENI, per germline. V gave up 0 bases and J gave up 5 bases, with 16 bases separating them. The CDR3 spells CASSPPTGRLSYGYTF. As DNA, the CDR3 is TGTGCCAGCTCACCACCCACAGGGCGGTTATCATATGGCTACACCTTC.

In this sample, this clone turned up once. This rearrangement joins TRBV29-1 to TRBJ2-7, with 9 bases lining up with TRBD1. V was clipped by 7 bases and J by 6 bases; unmatched bases: 19. Germline CDR1 reads SQVTM; CDR2 reads ANQGSEA. CDR3 length: 16 residues. CDR3 residues: CSARAVGGQGFGEQYF. In DNA form, the CDR3 reads TGCAGCGCTCGAGCCGTTGGGGGACAGGGCTTTGGCGAGCAGTACTTC.

The chain couples TRBV13 to TRBJ2-5; tentative D call: TRBD2 (5 bases). Trimming pared 0 bases from V and 9 bases from J, leaving 11 bases between. Germline CDR1 PRHDT, CDR2 FYEKMQ (reference sequence). CDR3 length: 13 residues. DNA for the CDR3: TGTGCCAGCAGCTTAGGCGGGATGGAGGCCCAGTACTTC. Translated: CASSLGGMEAQYF.

The V and J genes are TRBV18 and TRBJ2-3; no definite D call. CDR1 and CDR2 (germline): KGHSH, LQKENI. There are 13 residues in the CDR3. V gave up 3 bases and J gave up 0 bases, with 4 bases separating them. The CDR3 bases are TGTGCCAGCTCACCCCCTAGCACAGATACGCAGTATTTT. Protein: CASSPPSTDTQYF.

This clone has only one observation. The gene calls are TRBV28 and TRBJ2-1; tentatively, D is TRBD2 (6 bases). This CDR3 has 12 residues. Germline CDR1 and CDR2: MDHEN and SYDVKM. The germline V and J ends were trimmed by 2 bases and 10 bases, with 9 bases remaining between them. CDR3 residues: CASSLTLAEQFF. The CDR3 coding sequence is TGTGCCAGCAGTTTAACGCTAGCGGAGCAGTTCTTC.

The V and J genes are TRBV11-2 and TRBJ1-3; D is uncertain. Trimming removed 5 bases from V and 1 base from J, with 9 bases in between. Germline CDR1 reads SGHAT; CDR2 reads FQNNGV. The CDR3 length is 14 residues. The CDR3 DNA reads as TGTGCCAGCAGCGCCAGGCGTTCTGGAAACACCATATATTTT. This gives the protein CASSARRSGNTIYF.

The chain links TRBV7-3 to TRBJ2-3, with unresolved D. The CDR3 is 13 amino acids. The V gene's germline CDR1 is SGHTA and CDR2 FQGTGA. Trimming cost V 4 bases and J 8 bases, with 13 bases left between them. The CDR3 DNA reads as TGTGCCAGCAGCTCGGTTAGGGAAAGTACGCAGTATTTT. Protein product: CASSSVRESTQYF.

This clone was picked up one time. V gene TRBV15 combines with J gene TRBJ1-4; 12 nucleotides agree with TRBD1. V was pared by 2 bases and J by 8 bases, with 15 bases of the junction left unmatched. Germline V gives CDR1 LNHNV, CDR2 YYDKDF (reference sequence). CDR3 length: 19 residues. CDR3 region: CATSRHLGTGGDDGEKLFF. CDR3 DNA sequence: TGTGCCACCAGCAGACACCTCGGGACAGGGGGCGATGATGGCGAAAAACTGTTTTTT.

The chain carries TRBV7-9 and TRBJ2-1; possibly TRBD2 for D (5 bases). Per germline, CDR1 SEHNR and CDR2 FQNEAQ (reference sequence). The CDR3 contains 13 residues. V lost 0 bases, J lost 5 bases, and 5 bases lay in between. The CDR3, as DNA: TGTGCCAGCAGCTTAGCGAGGGACAATGAGCAGTTCTTC. Translation: CASSLARDNEQFF.

V is TRBV6-5 and J is TRBJ2-2; 9 bases are a match to TRBD1. Germline V gene sequence: CDR1 MNHEY, CDR2 SVGAGI. The CDR3 has 14 residues. CDR3 nucleotide sequence: TGTGCTGTAAAAGCGGGACAGGGATACGGGGAGCTGTTTTTT. Amino acid sequence: CAVKAGQGYGELFF.

The V gene is TRBV25-1, the J gene TRBJ2-1, with D perhaps TRBD2 (6 bases). Trimming pared 1 base from V and 0 bases from J, leaving 13 bases between. CDR3 length: 17 residues. Germline CDR1 reads MGHDK; CDR2 reads SYGVNS. The CDR3 here is CASSEWGTESSYNEQFF. The CDR3 bases are TGTGCCAGCAGTGAATGGGGGACTGAGAGCTCCTACAATGAGCAGTTCTTC.

V and J are TRBV9 and TRBJ1-2; the match to TRBD1 covers 8 bases. Germline lookup yields CDR1 SGDLS and CDR2 YYNGEE. This CDR3 comprises 15 residues. After removal of 3 bases from V and 8 bases from J, the junction contained 12 bases not matched to a gene. The CDR3 here is CASSATGERWGGYTF. Written as DNA, the CDR3 is TGTGCCAGCAGCGCGACAGGGGAGCGCTGGGGAGGCTACACCTTC.

V usage is TRBV28 and J usage is TRBJ1-4; 8 bases are a match to TRBD1. J was trimmed by 7 bases and V by 3 bases; bases with no gene match: 10. CDR1 MDHEN and CDR2 SYDVKM come from the germline V gene. The CDR3 has 16 residues. CDR3: CASSFFSGGLSEKLFF. The CDR3 nucleotides read TGTGCCAGCAGTTTTTTTTCAGGGGGCTTAAGTGAAAAACTGTTTTTT. Full variable domain (rest looked up from reference TRBV28 and TRBJ1-4): DVKVTQSSRYLVKRTGEKVFLECVQDMDHENMFWYRQDPGLGLRLIYFSYDVKMKEKGDIPEGYSVSREKKERFSLILESASTNQTSMYLCASSFFSGGLSEKLFFGSGTQLSVL.

The chain joins TRBV7-2 to TRBJ1-2; D perhaps matches TRBD1 (5 bases). This CDR3 has 15 residues. Trimming stripped 0 bases from V and 6 bases from J, with 14 bases between. Germline V gives CDR1 SGHTA, CDR2 FQGNSA. The CDR3, as DNA: TGTGCCAGCAGCTTAGCGCTTGTAACAGGCCATGGCTACACCTTC. Translating it yields CASSLALVTGHGYTF. The entire variable domain, with the rest obtained from reference TRBV7-2 and TRBJ1-2, is as follows: GAGVSQSPSNKVTEKGKDVELRCDPISGHTALYWYRQSLGQGLEFLIYFQGNSAPDKSGLPSDRFSAERTGGSVSTLTIQRTQQEDSAVYLCASSLALVTGHGYTFGSGTRLTVV.

This clone was seen a single time. The chain has TRBV6-6 and TRBJ2-7, with D unclear. The CDR3 has 16 residues. Trimming removed 5 bases at V and 1 base at J, with 18 bases between. The germline V gene has CDR1 MNHNY and CDR2 SVGAGI (reference sequence). The CDR3 region has the DNA TGTGCCAGCAGTCTTAACGAGGCGGTTCCTTCCTACGAGCAGTACTTC. This gives the protein CASSLNEAVPSYEQYF.

The rearrangement links TRBV9 to TRBJ1-5; no definite D call. Deletions cut 3 bases from V and 9 bases from J, with 13 bases between. CDR3 length: 13 residues. Germline V lookup: CDR1 SGDLS, CDR2 YYNGEE. CDR3 DNA sequence: TGTGCCAGCAGCGCGAATGAAGGCCGGCCCCAGCATTTT. This encodes CASSANEGRPQHF.

The chain uses TRBV7-9 and TRBJ1-5, with unresolved D. Trimming cost V 0 bases and J 5 bases, with 17 bases left between them. Germline-derived CDR1 and CDR2 are SEHNR and FQNEAQ (reference sequence). The CDR3 is 17 residues long. The CDR3 nucleotides read TGTGCCAGCAGCTTAGCAGTGAGACCCTTTGACGATCAGCCCCAGCATTTT. Protein: CASSLAVRPFDDQPQHF. Using reference TRBV7-9 and TRBJ1-5 for the parts outside the CDR3, the full variable domain is DTGVSQNPRHKITKRGQNVTFRCDPISEHNRLYWYRQTLGQGPEFLTYFQNEAQLEKSRLLSDRFSAERPKGSFSTLEIQRTEQGDSAMYLCASSLAVRPFDDQPQHFGDGTRLSIL.

V usage is TRBV6-4 and J usage is TRBJ2-3; 10 bases map to TRBD2. CDR3 length: 15 residues. Losses at the gene ends were 3 bases for V and 3 bases for J; bases not matched to a gene: 3. Germline CDR1 is MRHNA and CDR2 is SNTAGT. The CDR3 region has the DNA TGTGCCAGCAGTGAGTCTAGCGGGGGAACAGATACGCAGTATTTT. This codes for CASSESSGGTDTQYF.